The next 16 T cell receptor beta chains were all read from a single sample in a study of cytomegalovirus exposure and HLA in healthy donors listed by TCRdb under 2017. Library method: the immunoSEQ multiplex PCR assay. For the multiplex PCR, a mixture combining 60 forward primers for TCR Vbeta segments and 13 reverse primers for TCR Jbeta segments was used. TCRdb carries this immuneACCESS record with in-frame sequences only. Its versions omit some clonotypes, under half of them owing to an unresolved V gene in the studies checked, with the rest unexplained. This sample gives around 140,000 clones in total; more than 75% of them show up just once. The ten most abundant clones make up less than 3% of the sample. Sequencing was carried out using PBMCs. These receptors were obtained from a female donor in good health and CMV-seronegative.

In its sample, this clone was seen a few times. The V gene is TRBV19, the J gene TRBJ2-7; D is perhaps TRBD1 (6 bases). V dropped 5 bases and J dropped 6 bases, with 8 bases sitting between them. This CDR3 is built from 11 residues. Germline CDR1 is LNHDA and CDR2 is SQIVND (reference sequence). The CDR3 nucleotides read TGTGCCAGTAGTTTGACAGGCGAGCAGTACTTC. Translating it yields CASSLTGEQYF.

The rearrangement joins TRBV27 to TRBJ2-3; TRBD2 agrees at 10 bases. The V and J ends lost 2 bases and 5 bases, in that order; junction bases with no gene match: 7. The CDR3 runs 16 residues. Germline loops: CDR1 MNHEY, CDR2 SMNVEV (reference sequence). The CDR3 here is CASSLISGRAGDTQYF. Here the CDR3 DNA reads TGTGCCAGCAGTTTAATAAGCGGGAGGGCCGGAGATACGCAGTATTTT.

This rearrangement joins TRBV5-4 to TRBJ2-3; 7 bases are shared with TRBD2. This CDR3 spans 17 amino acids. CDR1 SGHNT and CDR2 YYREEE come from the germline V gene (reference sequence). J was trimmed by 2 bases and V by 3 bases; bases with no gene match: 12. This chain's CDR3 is CASSWKRGLHTTDTQYF. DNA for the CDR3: TGTGCCAGCAGCTGGAAAAGGGGACTACACACCACAGATACGCAGTATTTT.

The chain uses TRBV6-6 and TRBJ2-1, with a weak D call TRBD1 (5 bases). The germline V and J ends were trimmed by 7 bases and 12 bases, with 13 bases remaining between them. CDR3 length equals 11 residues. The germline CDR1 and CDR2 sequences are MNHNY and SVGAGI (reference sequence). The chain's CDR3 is CASTSSRAQFF. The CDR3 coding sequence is TGTGCCAGCACCAGTAGCAGGGCGCAGTTCTTC.

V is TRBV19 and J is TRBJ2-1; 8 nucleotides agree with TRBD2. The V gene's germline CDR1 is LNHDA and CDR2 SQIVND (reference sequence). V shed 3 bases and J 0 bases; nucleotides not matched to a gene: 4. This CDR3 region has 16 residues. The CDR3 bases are TGTGCCAGTAGTATTCCGGGAGGGAGCTCCTACAATGAGCAGTTCTTC. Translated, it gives CASSIPGGSSYNEQFF.

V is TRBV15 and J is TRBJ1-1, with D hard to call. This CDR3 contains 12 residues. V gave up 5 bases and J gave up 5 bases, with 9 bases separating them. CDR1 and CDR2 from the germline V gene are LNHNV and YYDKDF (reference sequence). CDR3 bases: TGTGCCACCAGCCGGCGGGATACTGAAGCTTTCTTT. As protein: CATSRRDTEAFF.

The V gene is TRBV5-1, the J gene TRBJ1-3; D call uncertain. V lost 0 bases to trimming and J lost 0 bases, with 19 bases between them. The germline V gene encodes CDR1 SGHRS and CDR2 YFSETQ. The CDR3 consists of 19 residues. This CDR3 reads CASSLGNRRSDYSGNTIYF. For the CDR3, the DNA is TGCGCCAGCAGCTTGGGGAACCGGAGGTCCGATTACTCTGGAAACACCATATATTTT.

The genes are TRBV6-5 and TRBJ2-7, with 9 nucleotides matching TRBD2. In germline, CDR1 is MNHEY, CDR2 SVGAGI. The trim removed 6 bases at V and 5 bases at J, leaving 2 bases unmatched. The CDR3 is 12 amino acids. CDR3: CASSPSGNEQYF. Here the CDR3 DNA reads TGTGCCAGCAGCCCTAGCGGGAACGAGCAGTACTTC.

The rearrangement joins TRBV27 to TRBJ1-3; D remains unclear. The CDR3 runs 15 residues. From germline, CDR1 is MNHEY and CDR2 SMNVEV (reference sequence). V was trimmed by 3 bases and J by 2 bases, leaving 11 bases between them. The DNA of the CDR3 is TGTGCCAGCAGTTTCGGAGGGAATGCTGGAAACACCATATATTTT. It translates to CASSFGGNAGNTIYF.

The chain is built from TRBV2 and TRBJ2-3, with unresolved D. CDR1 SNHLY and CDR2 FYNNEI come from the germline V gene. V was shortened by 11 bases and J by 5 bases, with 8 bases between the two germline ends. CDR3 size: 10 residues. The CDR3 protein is CALTRDTQYF. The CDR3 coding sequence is TGTGCCCTTACACGAGATACGCAGTATTTT. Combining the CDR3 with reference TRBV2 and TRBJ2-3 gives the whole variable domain EPEVTQTPSHQVTQMGQEVILRCVPISNHLYFYWYRQILGQKVEFLVSFYNNEISEKSEIFDDQFSVERPDGSNFTLKIRSTKLEDSAMYFCALTRDTQYFGPGTRLTVL.

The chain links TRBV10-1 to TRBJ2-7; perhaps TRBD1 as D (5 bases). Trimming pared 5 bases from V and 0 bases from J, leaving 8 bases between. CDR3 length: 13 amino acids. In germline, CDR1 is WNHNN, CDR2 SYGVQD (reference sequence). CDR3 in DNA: TGCGCCAGCAGTTTACAGGCCTCCTACGAGCAGTACTTC. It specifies CASSLQASYEQYF.

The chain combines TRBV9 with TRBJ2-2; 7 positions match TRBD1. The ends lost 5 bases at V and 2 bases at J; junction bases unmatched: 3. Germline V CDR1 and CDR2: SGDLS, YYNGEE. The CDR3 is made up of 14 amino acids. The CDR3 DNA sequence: TGTGCCAGCAGTCGGACAGGAAACACCGGGGAGCTGTTTTTT. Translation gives CASSRTGNTGELFF.

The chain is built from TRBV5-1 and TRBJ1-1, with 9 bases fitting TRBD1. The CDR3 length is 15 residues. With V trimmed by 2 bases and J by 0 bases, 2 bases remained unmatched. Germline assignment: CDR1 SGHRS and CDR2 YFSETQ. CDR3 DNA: TGCGCCAGCAGCTTACAGGGGGCGGTGAACACTGAAGCTTTCTTT. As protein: CASSLQGAVNTEAFF.

The CDR3 protein is CASSYVGSAQFF. For the CDR3, the DNA is TGCGCCAGCAGCTACGTGGGCTCGGCGCAGTTCTTC. The genes are TRBV4-3 and TRBJ2-1, with D uncertain. The CDR3 has 12 amino acids. Germline V lookup: CDR1 LGHNA, CDR2 YSLEER. The V end lost 5 bases, the J end lost 12 bases, and 14 bases lay between the germline ends.

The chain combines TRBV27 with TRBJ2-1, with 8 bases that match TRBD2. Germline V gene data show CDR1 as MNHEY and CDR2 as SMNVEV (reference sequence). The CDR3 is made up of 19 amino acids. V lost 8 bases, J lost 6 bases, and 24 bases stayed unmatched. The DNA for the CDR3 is TGTGCCAGCTCATTTCATGGGGCGAAGCGGGGGTCGAATTTCAATGAGCAGTTCTTC. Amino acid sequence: CASSFHGAKRGSNFNEQFF.

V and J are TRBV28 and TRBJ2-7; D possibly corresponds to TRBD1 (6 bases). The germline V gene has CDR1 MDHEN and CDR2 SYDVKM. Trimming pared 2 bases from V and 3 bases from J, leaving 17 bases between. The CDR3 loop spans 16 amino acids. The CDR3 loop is CASSLEGDVRDYEQYF. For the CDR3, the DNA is TGTGCCAGCAGTTTAGAGGGGGATGTACGGGACTACGAGCAGTACTTC.